These 4 T cell receptor beta chains originate from one sample sequenced in a study of blood T cell repertoires in COVID-19. Repertoires were generated with immunoSEQ multiplex PCR, while TCRdb's copy carries only in-frame clones and drops some. In the table there are 150,000 or so clones, roughly nine tenths of which are singletons. The sample taken for sequencing was PBMCs or T cells enriched from blood (not recorded which). These receptors originate from a woman between 45 and 60 years old who had recovered from COVID-19.

The chain carries TRBV5-4 and TRBJ1-1, with D unclear. This CDR3 spans 13 amino acids. The V and J ends lost 4 bases and 0 bases respectively, with 7 bases between them. Germline assignment: CDR1 SGHNT and CDR2 YYREEE (reference sequence). As DNA, the CDR3 is TGTGCCAGCAGCCCAGGCATGAACACTGAAGCTTTCTTT. Translation gives CASSPGMNTEAFF. The whole variable domain, filled in from reference TRBV5-4 and TRBJ1-1, reads ETGVTQSPTHLIKTRGQQVTLRCSSQSGHNTVSWYQQALGQGPQFIFQYYREEENGRGNFPPRFSGLQFPNYSSELNVNALELDDSALYLCASSPGMNTEAFFGQGTRLTVV.

The rearrangement joins TRBV12-3 or TRBV12-4 to TRBJ1-1; 7 bases line up with TRBD1. After removal of 1 base from V and 8 bases from J, the junction contained 1 base not matched to a gene. The CDR3 is 12 amino acids. The CDR3 coding sequence is TGTGCCAGCAGTTTAGGGGACAGAGAAGCTTTCTTT. This gives the protein CASSLGDREAFF.

The J gene is TRBJ2-3, the V gene TRBV5-4, with 8 bases identical to TRBD2. Germline CDR1 SGHNT, CDR2 YYREEE (reference sequence). The CDR3 is 17 amino acids. V lost 0 bases to trimming and J lost 5 bases; unmatched junction nucleotides: 11. The CDR3 nucleotides read TGTGCCAGCAGCTTGGGAGGCCCGCGGGAGGTAATAGATACGCAGTATTTT. Translating it yields CASSLGGPREVIDTQYF. The full variable domain, its missing parts supplied by reference TRBV5-4 and TRBJ2-3, is ETGVTQSPTHLIKTRGQQVTLRCSSQSGHNTVSWYQQALGQGPQFIFQYYREEENGRGNFPPRFSGLQFPNYSSELNVNALELDDSALYLCASSLGGPREVIDTQYFGPGTRLTVL.

The chain links TRBV10-3 to TRBJ2-5; 14 bases map to TRBD2. Germline trimming cut 0 bases from V and 4 bases from J; bases unmatched to any gene: 1. The CDR3 consists of 16 residues. Germline values: CDR1 ENHRY, CDR2 SYGVKD. The chain's CDR3 is CAISESGTSGRETQYF. Written as DNA, the CDR3 is TGTGCCATCAGTGAGTCCGGGACTAGCGGGAGAGAGACCCAGTACTTC.